One sample yielded the 4 T cell receptor beta chains listed below, sequenced in a study of a mutant IDH1 vaccine in newly diagnosed glioma. Time point: week 5, during vaccination. Every vaccine dose comprised 300 ug of mutant IDH1 20-mer peptide plus topical imiquimod. These TCRs are of unknown antigen specificity. Sequencing used immunoSEQ multiplex PCR; TCRdb keeps in-frame clones, though not all of them. This table holds 25,000 to 30,000 clones, approximately 88% found once. Sequences were derived from PBMCs, sampled from a glioma patient whose treatment included an IDH1 peptide vaccine. Every receptor here comes from a man aged 18 to 30 with glioma.

The V and J genes are TRBV29-1 and TRBJ2-2; 9 nucleotides line up with TRBD2. The V and J ends lost 7 bases and 4 bases, in that order; junction bases with no gene match: 4. The CDR3 length is 13 residues. Germline CDR1 SQVTM, CDR2 ANQGSEA. The CDR3 DNA follows: TGCAGCGCTGCTAGCGGGACCACCGGGGAGCTGTTTTTT. Its protein product is CSAASGTTGELFF.

The genes are TRBV19 and TRBJ1-1; a weak D match, TRBD1 (6 bases). Germline CDR1 LNHDA, CDR2 SQIVND (reference sequence). The V gene lost 5 bases and the J gene lost 11 bases, with 27 bases spanning the gap. CDR3 size: 16 residues. CDR3 sequence reads: CASSPRTQGAGRRAFF. As DNA, the CDR3 is TGTGCCAGTAGTCCCAGAACACAGGGAGCGGGCCGAAGGGCTTTCTTT.

The genes are TRBV15 and TRBJ1-5; 10 positions match TRBD1. The CDR3 loop spans 18 amino acids. Trimming took 0 bases from V and 2 from J; bases not matched to a gene: 7. Germline CDR1 and CDR2: LNHNV and YYDKDF (reference sequence). Here the CDR3 reads CATSRDSGTGVGNQPQHF. CDR3 DNA: TGTGCCACCAGCAGAGATAGCGGGACAGGGGTGGGCAATCAGCCCCAGCATTTT.

The CDR3 coding sequence is TGTGCCTGGAGTGTTGGGCAGGGGGAGAGCTACGAGCAGTACTTC. The encoded protein is CAWSVGQGESYEQYF. V and J are TRBV30 and TRBJ2-7; 7 bases are shared with TRBD1. The CDR3 extends over 15 amino acids. CDR1 is GTSNPN, CDR2 SVGIG, per germline (reference sequence). Trimming took 0 bases from V and 3 from J; bases not matched to a gene: 8.